A single sample is the source of the 25 T cell receptor beta chains below, sequenced in a study of blood T cell repertoires in COVID-19. Produced via immunoSEQ multiplex PCR; TCRdb's table is partial and in-frame only. The sample holds some 64,000 clones, under 80% seen once. Specimen: PBMCs or T cells enriched from blood (not recorded which). These receptors originate from a woman in her sixties or seventies who had been exposed to COVID-19.

This chain uses TRBV19 with TRBJ1-2; no firm D call. CDR1 LNHDA and CDR2 SQIVND come from the germline V gene (reference sequence). The CDR3 has 13 residues. Deletions cut 5 bases from V and 8 bases from J, with 15 bases between. The CDR3 DNA reads TGTGCCAGTAGTCAAACGGGAGAGAGGGGCTACACCTTC. It specifies CASSQTGERGYTF.

The J gene is TRBJ1-1, the V gene TRBV25-1, with TRBD1 as a possible D gene (6 bases). In germline, CDR1 is MGHDK, CDR2 SYGVNS. The CDR3 is 13 residues long. V dropped 6 bases and J dropped 1 base, with 9 bases sitting between them. CDR3 nucleotides: TGTGCCAGCAGCCAACAGGGGAACACTGAAGCTTTCTTT. The encoded protein is CASSQQGNTEAFF.

This chain joins TRBV5-8 and TRBJ2-5; TRBD2 matches 12 bases. The CDR3 covers 16 residues. V gave up 2 bases and J gave up 4 bases; unmatched junction bases: 6. Germline V gene lookup returns CDR1 SGHTS and CDR2 YDEGEE. In DNA form, the CDR3 reads TGTGCCAGCAGCTTAGGACTAGCGGGGACGGGAGAGACCCAGTACTTC. This encodes CASSLGLAGTGETQYF. Full variable domain (missing parts from reference TRBV5-8 and TRBJ2-5): EAGVTQSPTHLIKTRGQQATLRCSPISGHTSVYWYQQALGLGLQFLLWYDEGEERNRGNFPPRFSGRQFPNYSSELNVNALELEDSALYLCASSLGLAGTGETQYFGPGTRLLVL.

The chain employs TRBV7-6 and TRBJ2-5, with unresolved D. The CDR3 extends over 15 amino acids. V was trimmed by 1 base and J by 3 bases, leaving 12 bases between them. Germline V lookup: CDR1 SGHVS, CDR2 FNYEAQ. CDR3 nucleotides: TGTGCCAGCAGCTTAGTGGCCGGGTCGAAAGAGACCCAGTACTTC. It encodes CASSLVAGSKETQYF.

V usage is TRBV6-2 or TRBV6-3 and J usage is TRBJ2-1; D may be TRBD2 (7 bases). The CDR3 is made up of 14 amino acids. CDR1 MNHEY and CDR2 SVGEGT come from the germline V gene. V lost 5 bases, J lost 8 bases, and 16 bases lay in between. The CDR3 DNA reads TGTGCCAGCAGTCCCCGACTAGGGGGGGATGAGCAGTTCTTC. It specifies CASSPRLGGDEQFF.

The rearrangement uses TRBV15 and TRBJ1-5; D is undetermined. This CDR3 spans 15 amino acids. Germline V CDR1 and CDR2: LNHNV, YYDKDF (reference sequence). The V and J ends lost 6 bases and 2 bases respectively, with 14 bases between them. The CDR3 region has the DNA TGTGCCACCAGTTGGGCCCCGAGAGGCAATCAGCCCCAGCATTTT. Its translation is CATSWAPRGNQPQHF.

The chain couples TRBV6-4 to TRBJ1-1; the match to TRBD1 covers 9 bases. The germline gives CDR1 MRHNA, CDR2 SNTAGT. This CDR3 spans 12 amino acids. The J segment lost 7 bases and the V segment lost 10 bases, leaving 7 bases of the junction unmatched. The DNA of the CDR3 is TGTGCCACCCCAGACAGGGGGAATGAAGCTTTCTTT. It yields the protein CATPDRGNEAFF.

This chain uses TRBV28 with TRBJ1-2, with a tentative D call TRBD1 (6 bases). Trimming stripped 8 bases from V and 5 bases from J, with 21 bases between. CDR1 and CDR2 (germline): MDHEN, SYDVKM. This CDR3 spans 15 amino acids. This CDR3 is CASRPTTGRNYGYTF. The CDR3 DNA reads as TGTGCCAGCCGACCCACCACAGGGCGGAATTATGGCTACACCTTC.

J is TRBJ2-7 and V is TRBV2; TRBD2 matches at 8 bases. CDR3 length: 14 residues. Germline CDR1 reads SNHLY; CDR2 reads FYNNEI. Germline trimming cut 7 bases from V and 5 bases from J; bases unmatched to any gene: 10. The CDR3 coding sequence is TGTGCCAGCAAACGGAGCGGGAGTCGCCACGAGCAGTACTTC. Translated: CASKRSGSRHEQYF.

This chain links TRBV7-8 with TRBJ2-4, with a possible D match to TRBD2 (6 bases). The germline gives CDR1 SGHVS, CDR2 FQNEAQ. V was trimmed by 5 bases and J by 5 bases, leaving 16 bases between them. The length of the CDR3 is 15 residues. CDR3 residues: CASSMTRGEQNIQYF. CDR3 DNA: TGTGCCAGCAGCATGACTAGGGGAGAGCAAAACATTCAGTACTTC.

The rearrangement joins TRBV28 to TRBJ2-3, with D tentatively TRBD1 (6 bases). This CDR3 comprises 17 residues. Germline V gene sequence: CDR1 MDHEN, CDR2 SYDVKM. V was cut by 3 bases and J by 4 bases, with 20 bases left in between. The CDR3 DNA is TGTGCCAGCAGTTTGGCCTCTTACAGGGAAGCGTCAGATACGCAGTATTTT. Protein: CASSLASYREASDTQYF.

Ten or more counts support this clone. The gene calls are TRBV19 and TRBJ1-5, with 9 bases identical to TRBD1. Unmatched junction bases numbered 3, after V lost 5 bases and J lost 4 bases. This CDR3 contains 14 residues. Germline V gene sequence: CDR1 LNHDA, CDR2 SQIVND (reference sequence). CDR3 protein: CASSATGGNQPQHF. In DNA, the CDR3 is TGTGCCAGTAGTGCGACAGGGGGGAATCAGCCCCAGCATTTT.

This clone came up a few times. V and J are TRBV29-1 and TRBJ1-1; no definite D call. Germline loops: CDR1 SQVTM, CDR2 ANQGSEA. This CDR3 is built from 12 residues. Trimming removed 3 bases from V and 3 bases from J, with 8 bases in between. The CDR3 loop reads CSVEGRYTEAFF. The CDR3 nucleotides are TGCAGCGTTGAGGGCAGATACACTGAAGCTTTCTTT.

This clone was detected only a few times. The rearrangement links TRBV21-1 to TRBJ1-3; the table's D call, TRBD1, was not checked against the DNA. TRBV21-1 is noted as a pseudogene. The CDR3 spans 17 residues. The CDR3 DNA sequence: TGTGCCAGCAGCAGACGACAGGGGGCTCTTGCTGGAAACACCATATATTTT. Protein product: CASSRRQGALAGNTIYF.

In this sample, this clone turned up a few times. CDR3 sequence: CASRNLLQDTYEQYF. CDR3 in DNA: TGTGCCAGCAGAAACCTCTTACAGGATACCTACGAGCAGTACTTC. V gene TRBV27 combines with J gene TRBJ2-7; D is perhaps TRBD1 (5 bases). Trimming stripped 6 bases from V and 2 bases from J, with 17 bases between. Germline-derived CDR1 and CDR2 are MNHEY and SMNVEV (reference sequence). The CDR3 contains 15 residues.

The CDR3 sequence: CASSQASLPTDTQYF. In DNA, the CDR3 is TGTGCCAGCAGCCAAGCGTCCCTACCCACAGATACGCAGTATTTT. The chain employs TRBV3-1 (or the pseudogene TRBV3-2) and TRBJ2-3, with D uncertain. V was clipped by 1 base and J by 2 bases, with 10 bases between them. Germline values: CDR1 LGHDT, CDR2 YNNKEL (reference sequence). The CDR3 extends over 15 amino acids.

The rearrangement uses TRBV30 and TRBJ1-4, with TRBD1 matching over 7 bases. The J segment lost 4 bases and the V segment lost 3 bases, leaving 2 bases of the junction unmatched. The germline gives CDR1 GTSNPN, CDR2 SVGIG (reference sequence). The CDR3 loop spans 13 amino acids. The CDR3 nucleotides are TGTGCCTGGAGGGGGGACAGTAATGAAAAACTGTTTTTT. This codes for CAWRGDSNEKLFF.

A few counts support this clone. The chain carries TRBV19 and TRBJ1-2; D is perhaps TRBD1 (6 bases). Germline lookup yields CDR1 LNHDA and CDR2 SQIVND (reference sequence). This CDR3 is built from 18 residues. The V and J ends lost 8 bases and 3 bases respectively, with 28 bases between them. Here the CDR3 DNA reads TGTGCCAGTGCCCAAACCGTGCGAAACCTACAGGGTTACTATGGCTACACCTTC. Its translation is CASAQTVRNLQGYYGYTF.

This chain links TRBV9 with TRBJ1-3; no clear D gene. Germline V CDR1 and CDR2: SGDLS, YYNGEE. The V gene lost 1 base and the J gene lost 0 bases, with 11 bases spanning the gap. The CDR3 is 16 residues long. The CDR3 loop reads CASSVQPGSSGNTIYF. CDR3 DNA sequence: TGTGCCAGCAGCGTACAGCCCGGGAGCTCTGGAAACACCATATATTTT.

This chain uses TRBV4-1 with TRBJ1-3, with D maybe TRBD1 (5 bases). Trimming took off 0 bases at V and 4 bases at J, with 10 bases between the two ends. The CDR3 is 15 amino acids. Germline-derived CDR1 and CDR2 are MGHRA and YSYEKL. CDR3 bases: TGCGCCAGCAGCCAAGATTCCCCAGGGGGAAACACCATATATTTT. This codes for CASSQDSPGGNTIYF.

The CDR3 reads CASSLSPTGGNQPQHF. Written as DNA, the CDR3 is TGCGCCAGCAGCCTGTCTCCAACCGGGGGCAATCAGCCCCAGCATTTT. The rearrangement uses TRBV5-1 and TRBJ1-5; no definite D call. This CDR3 comprises 16 residues. Germline values: CDR1 SGHRS, CDR2 YFSETQ. V shed 4 bases and J shed 2 bases, with 16 bases lying between them.

This clone was detected a few times. This rearrangement joins TRBV30 to TRBJ1-6; 7 bases are a match to TRBD1. This CDR3 contains 13 residues. From germline, CDR1 is GTSNPN and CDR2 SVGIG (reference sequence). Trimming cost V 8 bases and J 7 bases; bases outside gene matches: 8. DNA for the CDR3: TGTGCCGGGGGGGGACAGCAAAATTCACCCCTCCACTTT. It is translated as CAGGGQQNSPLHF.

The V gene is TRBV6-1, the J gene TRBJ2-7, with D maybe TRBD2 (6 bases). The V gene's germline CDR1 is MNHNS and CDR2 SASEGT. The CDR3 has 15 amino acids. Trimming removed 3 bases at V and 0 bases at J, with 12 bases between. CDR3 amino acids: CASSEEGPSSYEQYF. CDR3 nucleotide sequence: TGTGCCAGCAGTGAGGAGGGGCCGAGCTCCTACGAGCAGTACTTC.

The chain recombines TRBV18 with TRBJ2-3, with D unresolved. Germline CDR1 reads KGHSH; CDR2 reads LQKENI. The CDR3 is 12 residues long. Trimming stripped 3 bases from V and 6 bases from J, with 7 bases between. The CDR3 here is CASSPSVDTQYF. In DNA form, the CDR3 reads TGTGCCAGCTCACCTTCGGTGGATACGCAGTATTTT.

The rearrangement links TRBV7-2 to TRBJ1-5; D gene uncertain. Germline V CDR1 and CDR2: SGHTA, FQGNSA. The CDR3 is 14 amino acids. V lost 2 bases to trimming and J lost 2 bases, with 7 bases between them. The CDR3, as DNA: TGTGCCAGCAGCTTACAGCAGGGCAATCAGCCCCAGCATTTT. It yields the protein CASSLQQGNQPQHF.